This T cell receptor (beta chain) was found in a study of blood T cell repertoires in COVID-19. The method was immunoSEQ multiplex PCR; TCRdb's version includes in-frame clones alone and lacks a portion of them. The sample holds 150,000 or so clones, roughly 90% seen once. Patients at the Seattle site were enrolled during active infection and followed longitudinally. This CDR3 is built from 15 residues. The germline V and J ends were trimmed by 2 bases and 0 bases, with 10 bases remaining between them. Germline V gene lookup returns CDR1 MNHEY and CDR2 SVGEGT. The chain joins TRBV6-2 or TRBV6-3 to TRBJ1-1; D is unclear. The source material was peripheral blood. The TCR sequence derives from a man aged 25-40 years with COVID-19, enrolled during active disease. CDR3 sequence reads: CASSYPWHMNTEAFF. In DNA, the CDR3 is TGTGCCAGCAGTTACCCTTGGCACATGAACACTGAAGCTTTCTTT.